Detailed here is one TCR beta chain. Germline CDR1 SGHNT, CDR2 YYREEE (reference sequence). V was trimmed by 0 bases and J by 2 bases, leaving 8 bases between them. This CDR3 has 14 residues. The protocol was immunoSEQ multiplex PCR, while the TCRdb copy is restricted to in-frame clones and leaves out a portion. The sample shows around 330,000 clones, roughly 87% of them seen only once. Each participant's cohort was designated according to participant-reported clinical history. These data come from a study of blood T cell repertoires in COVID-19. V gene TRBV5-4 combines with J gene TRBJ1-1; possible D gene TRBD1, 6 bases. What was sequenced was PBMCs or T cells enriched from blood (not recorded which). The clonotype comes from a woman aged 18 to 35 who had recovered from COVID-19. CDR3 protein: CASSLETGNTEAFF. As DNA, the CDR3 is TGTGCCAGCAGCTTGGAGACAGGTAACACTGAAGCTTTCTTT.